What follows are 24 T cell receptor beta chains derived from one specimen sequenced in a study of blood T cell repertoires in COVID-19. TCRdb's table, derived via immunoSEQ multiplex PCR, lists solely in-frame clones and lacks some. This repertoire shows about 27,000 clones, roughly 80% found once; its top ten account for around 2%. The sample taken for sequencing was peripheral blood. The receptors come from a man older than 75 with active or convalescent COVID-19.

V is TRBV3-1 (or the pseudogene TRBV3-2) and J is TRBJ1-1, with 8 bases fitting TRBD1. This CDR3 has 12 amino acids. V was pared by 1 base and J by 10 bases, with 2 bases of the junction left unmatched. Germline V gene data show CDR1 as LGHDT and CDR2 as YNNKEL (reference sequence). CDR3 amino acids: CASSQGDRRAFF. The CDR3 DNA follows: TGTGCCAGCAGCCAAGGGGACAGGCGAGCTTTCTTT.

CDR3 region: CASSLTRGFGTEAFF. For the CDR3, the DNA is TGTGCCAGCAGCTTAACGCGGGGCTTCGGCACTGAAGCTTTCTTT. The chain couples TRBV13 to TRBJ1-1; possible D gene TRBD1, 5 bases. The V gene's germline CDR1 is PRHDT and CDR2 FYEKMQ (reference sequence). Between the trimmed V and J ends, which lost 2 bases and 4 bases, there was a span of 14 bases. This CDR3 contains 15 residues.

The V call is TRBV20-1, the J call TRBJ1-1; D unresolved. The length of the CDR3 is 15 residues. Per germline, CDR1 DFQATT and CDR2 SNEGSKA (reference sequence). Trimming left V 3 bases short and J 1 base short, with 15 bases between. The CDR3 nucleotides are TGCAGTGCTAGTAGCGGTTCCACACAGAACACTGAAGCTTTCTTT. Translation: CSASSGSTQNTEAFF.

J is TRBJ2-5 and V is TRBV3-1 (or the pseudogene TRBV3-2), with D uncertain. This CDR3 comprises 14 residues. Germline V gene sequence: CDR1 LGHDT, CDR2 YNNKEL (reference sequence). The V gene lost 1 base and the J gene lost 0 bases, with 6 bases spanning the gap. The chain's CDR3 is CASSQARDQETQYF. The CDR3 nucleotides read TGTGCCAGCAGCCAAGCCCGGGACCAAGAGACCCAGTACTTC.

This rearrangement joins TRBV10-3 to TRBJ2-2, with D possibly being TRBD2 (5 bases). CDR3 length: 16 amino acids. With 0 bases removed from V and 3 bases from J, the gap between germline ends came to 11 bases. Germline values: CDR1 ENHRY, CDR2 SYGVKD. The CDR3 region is CAISESTSGYTGELFF. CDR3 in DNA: TGTGCCATCAGTGAGTCTACAAGCGGTTACACCGGGGAGCTGTTTTTT.

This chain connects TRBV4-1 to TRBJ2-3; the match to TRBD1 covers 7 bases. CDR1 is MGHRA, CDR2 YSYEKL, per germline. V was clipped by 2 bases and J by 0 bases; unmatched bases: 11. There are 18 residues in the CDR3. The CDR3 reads CASSQYRTGDPSTDTQYF. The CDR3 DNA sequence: TGCGCCAGCAGCCAATATAGGACAGGTGATCCTAGCACAGATACGCAGTATTTT.

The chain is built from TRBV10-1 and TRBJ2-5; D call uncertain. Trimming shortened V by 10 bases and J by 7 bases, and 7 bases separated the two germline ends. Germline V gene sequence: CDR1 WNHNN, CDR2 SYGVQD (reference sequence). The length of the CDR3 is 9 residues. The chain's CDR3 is CANMWTQYF. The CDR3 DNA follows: TGCGCCAATATGTGGACCCAGTACTTC.

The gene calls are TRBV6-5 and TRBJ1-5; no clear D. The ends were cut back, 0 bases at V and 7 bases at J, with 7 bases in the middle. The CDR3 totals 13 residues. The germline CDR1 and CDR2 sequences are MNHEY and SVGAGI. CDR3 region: CASSYSSEQPQHF. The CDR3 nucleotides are TGTGCCAGCAGTTACTCCTCCGAGCAGCCCCAGCATTTT.

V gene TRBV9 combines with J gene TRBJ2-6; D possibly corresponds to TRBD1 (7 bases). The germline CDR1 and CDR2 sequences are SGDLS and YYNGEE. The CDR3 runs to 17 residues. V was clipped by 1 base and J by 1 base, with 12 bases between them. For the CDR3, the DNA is TGTGCCAGCAGCGTATGGACAGGAGGGTCTGGGGCCAACGTCCTGACTTTC. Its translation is CASSVWTGGSGANVLTF. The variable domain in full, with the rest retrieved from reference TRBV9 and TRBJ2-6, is DSGVTQTPKHLITATGQRVTLRCSPRSGDLSVYWYQQSLDQGLQFLIQYYNGEERAKGNILERFSAQQFPDLHSELNLSSLELGDSALYFCASSVWTGGSGANVLTFGAGSRLTVL.

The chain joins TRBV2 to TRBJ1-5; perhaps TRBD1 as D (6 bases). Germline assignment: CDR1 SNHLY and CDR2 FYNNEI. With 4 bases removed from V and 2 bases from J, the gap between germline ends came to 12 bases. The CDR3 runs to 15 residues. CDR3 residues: CASSGTVLGNQPQHF. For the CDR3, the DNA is TGTGCCAGCAGTGGGACAGTTCTGGGCAATCAGCCCCAGCATTTT.

The CDR3 sequence: CASSPPGRGNLETQYF. CDR3 sequence (DNA): TGTGCCAGCTCACCGCCGGGCAGGGGTAATTTAGAGACCCAGTACTTC. The chain combines TRBV18 with TRBJ2-5, with D maybe TRBD1 (6 bases). Germline CDR1 KGHSH, CDR2 LQKENI. The CDR3 runs 16 residues. The ends were cut back, 3 bases at V and 4 bases at J, with 18 bases in the middle.

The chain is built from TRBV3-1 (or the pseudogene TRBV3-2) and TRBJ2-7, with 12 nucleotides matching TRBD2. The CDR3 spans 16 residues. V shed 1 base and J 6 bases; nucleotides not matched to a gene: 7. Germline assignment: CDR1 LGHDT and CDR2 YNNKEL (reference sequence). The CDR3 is CASSQARLAGASEQYF. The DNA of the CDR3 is TGTGCCAGCAGCCAAGCCAGACTAGCGGGAGCCTCCGAGCAGTACTTC.

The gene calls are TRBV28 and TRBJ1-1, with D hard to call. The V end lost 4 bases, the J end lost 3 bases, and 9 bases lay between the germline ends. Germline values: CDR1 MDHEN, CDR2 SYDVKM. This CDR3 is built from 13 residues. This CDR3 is CASSSPPDTEAFF. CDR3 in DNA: TGTGCCAGCAGTTCTCCCCCTGACACTGAAGCTTTCTTT.

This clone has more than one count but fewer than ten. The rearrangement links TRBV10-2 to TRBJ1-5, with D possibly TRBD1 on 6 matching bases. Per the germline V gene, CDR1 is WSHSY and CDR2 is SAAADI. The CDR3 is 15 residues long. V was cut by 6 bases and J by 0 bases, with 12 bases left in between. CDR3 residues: CASSLDRYSNQPQHF. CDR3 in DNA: TGCGCCAGCAGCTTGGACAGATATAGCAATCAGCCCCAGCATTTT.

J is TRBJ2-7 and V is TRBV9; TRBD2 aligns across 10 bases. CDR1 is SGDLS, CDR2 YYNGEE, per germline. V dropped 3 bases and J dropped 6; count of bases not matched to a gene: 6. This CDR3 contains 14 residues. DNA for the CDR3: TGTGCCAGCAGCGCAGGACTAGCGGTTACCGAGCAGTACTTC. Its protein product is CASSAGLAVTEQYF.

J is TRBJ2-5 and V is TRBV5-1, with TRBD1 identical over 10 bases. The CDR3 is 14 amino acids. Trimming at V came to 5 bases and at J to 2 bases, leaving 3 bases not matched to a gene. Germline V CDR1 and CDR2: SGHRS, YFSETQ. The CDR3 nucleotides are TGCGCCAGCAGATGGGGACAGGGGCAAGAGACCCAGTACTTC. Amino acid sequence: CASRWGQGQETQYF.

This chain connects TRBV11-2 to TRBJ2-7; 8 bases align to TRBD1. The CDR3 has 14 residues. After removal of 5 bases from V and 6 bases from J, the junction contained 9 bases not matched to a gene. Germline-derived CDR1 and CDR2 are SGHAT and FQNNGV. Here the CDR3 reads CASSPQGQGGEQYF. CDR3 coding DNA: TGTGCCAGCAGCCCGCAAGGACAGGGAGGCGAGCAGTACTTC.

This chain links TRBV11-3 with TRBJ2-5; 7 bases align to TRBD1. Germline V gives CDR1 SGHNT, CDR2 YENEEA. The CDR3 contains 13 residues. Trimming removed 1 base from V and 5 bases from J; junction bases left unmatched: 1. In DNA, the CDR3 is TGTGCCAGCAGCTTAGTCAGGGGGGAGACCCAGTACTTC. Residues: CASSLVRGETQYF.

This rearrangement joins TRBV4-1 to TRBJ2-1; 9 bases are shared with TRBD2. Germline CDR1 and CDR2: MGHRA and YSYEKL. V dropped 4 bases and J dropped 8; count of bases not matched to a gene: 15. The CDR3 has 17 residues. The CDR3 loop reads CASSPAPGGRAVHEQFF. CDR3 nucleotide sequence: TGCGCCAGCAGCCCGGCCCCTGGCGGGAGGGCTGTGCATGAGCAGTTCTTC.

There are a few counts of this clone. The CDR3 nucleotides read TGTGCCAGTAGTGGGGACAGGGCAACTGAAGCTTTCTTT. It yields the protein CASSGDRATEAFF. This chain connects TRBV19 to TRBJ1-1, with 9 nucleotides matching TRBD1. CDR3 length: 13 residues. CDR1 LNHDA and CDR2 SQIVND come from the germline V gene (reference sequence). Trimming removed 5 bases from V and 5 bases from J; junction bases left unmatched: 3.

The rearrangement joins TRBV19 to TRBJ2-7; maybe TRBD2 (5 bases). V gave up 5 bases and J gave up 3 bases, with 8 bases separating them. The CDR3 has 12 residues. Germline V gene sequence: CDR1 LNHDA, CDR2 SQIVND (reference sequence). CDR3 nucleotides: TGTGCCAGTAGTGACGGGAACTACGAGCAGTACTTC. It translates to CASSDGNYEQYF.

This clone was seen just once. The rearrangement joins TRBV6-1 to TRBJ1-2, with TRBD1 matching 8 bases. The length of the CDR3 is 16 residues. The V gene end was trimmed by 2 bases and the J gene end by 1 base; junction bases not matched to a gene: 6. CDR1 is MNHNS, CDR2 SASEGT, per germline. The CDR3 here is CASSEQGADFNYGYTF. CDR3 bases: TGTGCCAGCAGTGAACAGGGGGCTGACTTTAACTATGGCTACACCTTC.

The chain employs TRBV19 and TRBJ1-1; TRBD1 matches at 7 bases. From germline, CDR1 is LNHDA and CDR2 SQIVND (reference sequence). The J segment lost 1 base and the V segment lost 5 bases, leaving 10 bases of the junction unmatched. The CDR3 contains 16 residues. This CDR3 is CASSPSDRRQNTEAFF. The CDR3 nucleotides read TGTGCCAGTAGTCCGTCGGACAGGCGACAGAACACTGAAGCTTTCTTT.

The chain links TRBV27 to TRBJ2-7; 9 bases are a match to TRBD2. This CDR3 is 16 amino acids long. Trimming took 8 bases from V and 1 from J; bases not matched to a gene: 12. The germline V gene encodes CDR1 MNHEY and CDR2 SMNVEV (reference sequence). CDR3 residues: CASHFIIAGASYEQYF. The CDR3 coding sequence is TGTGCCAGCCACTTCATCATAGCGGGGGCATCCTACGAGCAGTACTTC.